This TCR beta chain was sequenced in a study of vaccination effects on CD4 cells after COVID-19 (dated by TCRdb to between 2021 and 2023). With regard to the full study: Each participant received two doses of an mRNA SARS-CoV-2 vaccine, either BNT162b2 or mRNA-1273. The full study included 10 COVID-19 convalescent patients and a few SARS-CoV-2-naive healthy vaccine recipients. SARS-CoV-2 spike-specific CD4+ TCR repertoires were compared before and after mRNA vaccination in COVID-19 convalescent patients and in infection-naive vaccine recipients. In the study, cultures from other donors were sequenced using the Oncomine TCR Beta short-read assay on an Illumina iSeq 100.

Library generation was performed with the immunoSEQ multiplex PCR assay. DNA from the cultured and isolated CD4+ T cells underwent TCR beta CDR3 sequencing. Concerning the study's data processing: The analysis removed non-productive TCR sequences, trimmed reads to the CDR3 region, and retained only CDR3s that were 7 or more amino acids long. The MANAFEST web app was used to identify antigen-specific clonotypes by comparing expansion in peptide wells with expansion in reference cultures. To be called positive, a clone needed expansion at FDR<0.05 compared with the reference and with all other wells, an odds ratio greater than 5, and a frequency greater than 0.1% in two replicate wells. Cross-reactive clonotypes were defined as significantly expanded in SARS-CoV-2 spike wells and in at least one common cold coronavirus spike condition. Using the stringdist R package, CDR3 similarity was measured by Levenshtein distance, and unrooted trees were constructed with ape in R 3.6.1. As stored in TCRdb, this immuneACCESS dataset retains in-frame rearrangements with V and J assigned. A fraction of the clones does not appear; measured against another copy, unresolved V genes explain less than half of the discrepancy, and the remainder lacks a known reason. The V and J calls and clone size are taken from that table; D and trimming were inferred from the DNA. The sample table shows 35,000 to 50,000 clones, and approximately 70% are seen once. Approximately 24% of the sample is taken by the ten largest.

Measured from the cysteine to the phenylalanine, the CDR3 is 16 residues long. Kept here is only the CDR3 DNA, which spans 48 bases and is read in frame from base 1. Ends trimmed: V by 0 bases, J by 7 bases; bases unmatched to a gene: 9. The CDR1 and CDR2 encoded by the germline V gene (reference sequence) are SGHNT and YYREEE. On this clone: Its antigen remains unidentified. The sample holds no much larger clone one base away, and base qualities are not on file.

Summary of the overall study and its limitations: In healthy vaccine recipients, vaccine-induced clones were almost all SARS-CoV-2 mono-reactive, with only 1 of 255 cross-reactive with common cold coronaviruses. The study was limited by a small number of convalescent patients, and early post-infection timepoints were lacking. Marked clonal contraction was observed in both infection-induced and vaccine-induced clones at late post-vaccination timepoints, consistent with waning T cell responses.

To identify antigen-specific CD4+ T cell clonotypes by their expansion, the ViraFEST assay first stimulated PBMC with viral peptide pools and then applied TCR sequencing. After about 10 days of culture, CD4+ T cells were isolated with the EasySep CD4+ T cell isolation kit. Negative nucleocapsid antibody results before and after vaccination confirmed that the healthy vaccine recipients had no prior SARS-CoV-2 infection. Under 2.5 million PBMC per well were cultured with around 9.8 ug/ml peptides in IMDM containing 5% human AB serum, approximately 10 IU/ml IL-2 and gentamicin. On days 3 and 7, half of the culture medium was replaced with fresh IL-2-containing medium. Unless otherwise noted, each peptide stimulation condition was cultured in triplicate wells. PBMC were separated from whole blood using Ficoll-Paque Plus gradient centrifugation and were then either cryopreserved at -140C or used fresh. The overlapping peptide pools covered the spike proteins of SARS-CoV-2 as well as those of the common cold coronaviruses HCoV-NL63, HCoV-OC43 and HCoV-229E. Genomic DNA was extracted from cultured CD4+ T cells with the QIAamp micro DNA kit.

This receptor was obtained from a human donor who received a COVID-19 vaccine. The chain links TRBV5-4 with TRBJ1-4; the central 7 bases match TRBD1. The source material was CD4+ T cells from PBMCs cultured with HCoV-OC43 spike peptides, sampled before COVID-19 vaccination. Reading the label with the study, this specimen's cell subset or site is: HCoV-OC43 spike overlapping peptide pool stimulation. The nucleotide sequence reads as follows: TGTGCCAGCAGCTTGGCCGGGGGGACAGTTTCTGAAAAACTGTTTTTT. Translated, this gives CASSLAGGTVSEKLFF.